This TCR beta chain was sequenced for a study of cytotoxic CD8 clonotypes in ibrutinib-treated CLL. Study as a whole: The patients comprised roughly 12 relapsed/refractory and about 16 treatment-naive cases, approximately 18 IGHV unmutated. General study findings and limits: Public clonotypes showed up rarely, and on treatment they shrank or held steady.

Assay used: immunoSEQ multiplex PCR; TCRdb lists only in-frame clones, some missing. Of 250,000 to 350,000 clones listed, 65% to 85% are singletons. Germline CDR1 reads SGHTA; CDR2 reads FQGTGA. CDR3 length equals 15 residues. V was pared by 6 bases and J by 6 bases, with 12 bases of the junction left unmatched. Concerning this clone itself: Its specificity is not known.

The genes are TRBV7-3 and TRBJ2-3; TRBD2 matches at 7 bases. The sequences come from PBMCs, collected at disease progression, from a patient treated with ibrutinib. The receptor was derived from a human donor with chronic lymphocytic leukemia. The DNA of the CDR3 is TGTGCCAGCAGTTTCGGACTAGGTGCAGACGATACGCAGTATTTT. Its translation: CASSFGLGADDTQYF.